This TCR beta chain was profiled in a study of T cells after yellow fever vaccination. Study-wide points: The appearance of a small share of clonotypes in both CD4 and CD8 compartments was observed. Reappearance after the booster was observed for most primary-vaccination clones (96% CD4, almost 90% CD8). On re-exposure, the response was weaker but peaked faster, at day 5 versus 15.

One entry per CDR3 protein results from TCRdb running MiXCR on the 5' RACE reads. The sample consists of a few hundred thousand distinct CDR3 sequences, approximately 7% of them appearing once. A note on this clonotype: Its antigen is still unknown.

This CDR3 has 13 residues. The germline gives CDR1 KGHSH, CDR2 LQKENI. With 5 bases removed from V and 6 bases from J, the gap between germline ends came to 13 bases. The receptor's source is a man younger than 35 who received the YFV17D yellow fever vaccine. The rearrangement uses TRBV18 and TRBJ1-2, with a tentative D call TRBD1 (5 bases). The input for sequencing was PBMCs, taken 35 to 50 days after the first yellow fever vaccination. CDR3 nucleotides: TGTGCCAGCTCATCCGGGACGGACGATGGCTACACCTTC. The encoded protein is CASSSGTDDGYTF.